Shown below are 25 T cell receptor beta chains from a single sample sequenced in a study of PD-1 blockade in classical Hodgkin lymphoma. Generated by immunoSEQ multiplex PCR, the TCRdb table keeps only in-frame clones and is missing some. The data contain tens of thousands of clones, roughly nine tenths of them seen just once; the ten biggest clones take up around 8%. Specified time point: cycle 4 day 1 (C4D1), after five to seven weeks of nivolumab. All patients experienced relapse after autologous stem cell transplantation, and brentuximab vedotin exposure was variable. The material was peripheral blood mononuclear cells (PBMCs), obtained before the fourth cycle of nivolumab. The receptors were sampled from a human donor with classical Hodgkin lymphoma.

CDR3 sequence: CASSLYRGAASYEQYF. The CDR3 bases are TGTGCCAGCAGTTTATATCGGGGGGCCGCCTCCTACGAGCAGTACTTC. The chain carries TRBV27 and TRBJ2-7, with D perhaps matching TRBD2 (7 bases). The CDR3 runs 16 residues. CDR1 and CDR2 from the germline V gene are MNHEY and SMNVEV (reference sequence). V dropped 1 base and J dropped 0 bases, with 13 bases sitting between them.

The chain employs TRBV4-1 and TRBJ1-2; D gene uncertain. The V end lost 0 bases, the J end lost 5 bases, and 16 bases lay between the germline ends. CDR1 and CDR2 from the germline V gene are MGHRA and YSYEKL. This CDR3 is 16 amino acids long. CDR3 sequence: CASSQERAGRGYGYTF. The CDR3, as DNA: TGCGCCAGCAGCCAAGAGCGAGCCGGGCGCGGATATGGCTACACCTTC.

The V call is TRBV19, the J call TRBJ1-2; no clear D. Germline values: CDR1 LNHDA, CDR2 SQIVND (reference sequence). V was clipped by 3 bases and J by 4 bases, with 9 bases between them. The CDR3 is 13 amino acids. As DNA, the CDR3 is TGTGCCAGTAGTATTGCCATGAGCTATGGCTACACCTTC. Amino acids: CASSIAMSYGYTF.

The chain has TRBV7-3 and TRBJ2-2; no firm D call. Germline CDR1 is SGHTA and CDR2 is FQGTGA. The CDR3 extends over 13 amino acids. Trimming removed 1 base at V and 6 bases at J, with 6 bases between. In nucleotides, the CDR3 is TGTGCCAGCAGCTTAAAGGGCTCCGGGGAGCTGTTTTTT. Translation gives CASSLKGSGELFF.

The J gene is TRBJ2-3, the V gene TRBV11-2; D remains unclear. V was trimmed by 1 base and J by 7 bases, leaving 6 bases between them. The CDR3 extends over 12 amino acids. From germline, CDR1 is SGHAT and CDR2 FQNNGV. The CDR3 nucleotides read TGTGCCAGCAGCTTAGGCCCGAATACGCAGTATTTT. As protein: CASSLGPNTQYF.

A single count supports this clone. The V and J genes are TRBV21-1 and TRBJ2-7; the D call of TRBD2 is as the table states it, not checked on the DNA. TRBV21-1 is a known pseudogene. The CDR3 covers 15 residues. The CDR3 loop reads CASSKWEREPYEQYF. DNA for the CDR3: TGTGCCAGCAGCAAATGGGAGCGGGAGCCGTACGAGCAGTACTTC.

V is TRBV27 and J is TRBJ2-7; the D gene is possibly TRBD1 (5 bases). The CDR3 spans 14 residues. Germline values: CDR1 MNHEY, CDR2 SMNVEV (reference sequence). V was cut by 5 bases and J by 3 bases, with 14 bases left in between. Here the CDR3 DNA reads TGTGCCAGCAGTGACAGTCAGTGGAACTACGAGCAGTACTTC. Translation: CASSDSQWNYEQYF.

The chain recombines TRBV28 with TRBJ2-1; D is perhaps TRBD1 or TRBD2 (5 bases each). CDR3 length equals 16 residues. Deletions cut 4 bases from V and 4 bases from J, with 17 bases between. CDR1 is MDHEN and CDR2 is SYDVKM in the germline V gene. As DNA, the CDR3 is TGTGCCAGCAGTTCGACTGGGGGTCCCGGGTACAATGAGCAGTTCTTC. Protein sequence: CASSSTGGPGYNEQFF.

This chain links TRBV14 with TRBJ2-1, with TRBD2 as a possible D gene (6 bases). This CDR3 comprises 15 residues. The V gene's germline CDR1 is SGHDN and CDR2 FVKESK. Deletions cut 0 bases from V and 8 bases from J, with 14 bases between. The CDR3: CASSQDVSGWDEQFF. For the CDR3, the DNA is TGTGCCAGCAGCCAAGATGTCAGCGGGTGGGATGAGCAGTTCTTC.

This clone rates as medium-sized. The chain combines TRBV9 with TRBJ1-1; no reliable D call. Per germline, CDR1 SGDLS and CDR2 YYNGEE. The CDR3 spans 14 residues. V was clipped by 3 bases and J by 3 bases, with 12 bases between them. CDR3 region: CASSEGVSDTEAFF. CDR3 nucleotide sequence: TGTGCCAGCAGCGAAGGTGTTTCGGACACTGAAGCTTTCTTT. Looking up the rest from reference TRBV9 and TRBJ1-1 gives the full variable domain: DSGVTQTPKHLITATGQRVTLRCSPRSGDLSVYWYQQSLDQGLQFLIQYYNGEERAKGNILERFSAQQFPDLHSELNLSSLELGDSALYFCASSEGVSDTEAFFGQGTRLTVV.

The chain carries TRBV5-5 and TRBJ2-7; D unresolved. Germline V gene data show CDR1 as SGHKS and CDR2 as YYEKEE (reference sequence). Trimming left V 4 bases short and J 4 bases short, with 12 bases between. The CDR3 spans 13 residues. The DNA for the CDR3 is TGTGCCAGCAGCCGGGCGCTAGTTTACGAGCAGTACTTC. Its protein is CASSRALVYEQYF.

This rearrangement joins TRBV7-6 to TRBJ2-7, with D perhaps assigned TRBD1 or TRBD2 (5 bases each). CDR1 and CDR2 from the germline V gene are SGHVS and FNYEAQ. The CDR3 is 18 amino acids. The V end was cut by 1 base, the J end by 6 bases, with 25 bases between. CDR3 nucleotide sequence: TGTGCCAGCAGCTTAGATGGGGACCACATACCCGAGAGTAGCGAGCAGTACTTC. Its protein is CASSLDGDHIPESSEQYF.

This chain joins TRBV4-1 and TRBJ2-2, with no clear D. V gave up 4 bases and J gave up 0 bases, with 12 bases separating them. Germline CDR1 is MGHRA and CDR2 is YSYEKL. The CDR3 totals 16 residues. The chain's CDR3 is CASSLLRSPNTGELFF. In DNA, the CDR3 is TGCGCCAGCAGCCTCCTTCGGAGTCCGAACACCGGGGAGCTGTTTTTT.

This clone was recorded once. The chain carries TRBV27 and TRBJ2-7; D is unresolved. CDR1 is MNHEY, CDR2 SMNVEV, per germline (reference sequence). V lost 5 bases and J 5 bases, leaving 13 bases between the germline ends. The CDR3 runs 13 residues. This CDR3 reads CASSRGVVDEQYF. DNA for the CDR3: TGTGCCAGCAGTAGAGGCGTCGTAGACGAGCAGTACTTC.

This chain uses TRBV7-1 with TRBJ2-1; TRBD2 might be the D (6 bases). TRBV7-1 is designated an ORF whose function remains uncertain. Trimming stripped 4 bases from V and 7 bases from J, with 14 bases between. The CDR3 totals 14 residues. CDR3 protein: CASSFGGSRNEQFF. The CDR3 nucleotides read TGTGCCAGCAGCTTCGGGGGTTCCCGGAATGAGCAGTTCTTC.

CDR3 sequence: CASSLAHGADTNYGYTF. The CDR3 DNA follows: TGCGCCAGCAGCTTGGCCCACGGAGCAGATACTAACTATGGCTACACCTTC. This chain links TRBV5-1 with TRBJ1-2; D is undetermined. The CDR3 is 17 residues long. Between the trimmed V and J ends, which lost 0 bases and 0 bases, there was a span of 15 bases. Per the germline V gene, CDR1 is SGHRS and CDR2 is YFSETQ. The variable domain in full, with the rest retrieved from reference TRBV5-1 and TRBJ1-2, is KAGVTQTPRYLIKTRGQQVTLSCSPISGHRSVSWYQQTPGQGLQFLFEYFSETQRNKGNFPGRFSGRQFSNSRSEMNVSTLELGDSALYLCASSLAHGADTNYGYTFGSGTRLTVV.

This rearrangement joins TRBV7-9 to TRBJ2-3; no definite D call. The length of the CDR3 is 12 residues. V was pared by 5 bases and J by 8 bases, with 11 bases between. Per the germline V gene, CDR1 is SEHNR and CDR2 is FQNEAQ (reference sequence). The CDR3 here is CASSPNLGTQYF. The CDR3 nucleotides are TGTGCCAGCAGCCCGAATCTGGGTACGCAGTATTTT.

The gene calls are TRBV2 and TRBJ2-7, with a weak D call TRBD2 (5 bases). Germline lookup yields CDR1 SNHLY and CDR2 FYNNEI. V gave up 7 bases and J gave up 3 bases, with 10 bases separating them. The CDR3 totals 12 residues. CDR3 residues: CASNAGFYEQYF. CDR3 nucleotides: TGTGCCAGCAATGCGGGTTTCTACGAGCAGTACTTC.

The gene calls are TRBV28 and TRBJ1-1, with 7 nucleotides matching TRBD1. The CDR3 spans 17 residues. V shed 2 bases and J 6 bases; nucleotides not matched to a gene: 15. Germline V CDR1 and CDR2: MDHEN, SYDVKM. CDR3 sequence: CASSLRGGLRETAEAFF. DNA for the CDR3: TGTGCCAGCAGTTTAAGAGGGGGCCTGAGGGAAACAGCTGAAGCTTTCTTT.

This rearrangement joins TRBV19 to TRBJ2-1, with D tentatively TRBD1 (5 bases). From germline, CDR1 is LNHDA and CDR2 SQIVND (reference sequence). The CDR3 covers 15 residues. Trimming cost V 3 bases and J 0 bases, with 9 bases left between them. CDR3 in amino acids: CASSMGHPSYNEQFF. Written as DNA, the CDR3 is TGTGCCAGTAGTATGGGGCACCCCTCCTACAATGAGCAGTTCTTC.

The genes are TRBV4-2 and TRBJ2-7; 10 positions match TRBD2. The CDR3 extends over 17 amino acids. Germline-derived CDR1 and CDR2 are LGHNA and YNFKEQ. J lost 4 bases, V lost 0 bases, and 9 bases had no gene match. The CDR3 loop is CASSQEVLAGVSYEQYF. The CDR3 DNA follows: TGTGCCAGCAGCCAAGAAGTTCTAGCGGGAGTATCATACGAGCAGTACTTC.

This clone was seen once. J is TRBJ2-1 and V is TRBV27, with a weak D call TRBD2 (6 bases). Looked up from germline, CDR1 is MNHEY and CDR2 is SMNVEV (reference sequence). With 1 base removed from V and 2 bases from J, the gap between germline ends came to 6 bases. This CDR3 is 14 amino acids long. The CDR3 bases are TGTGCCAGCAGTTTATGGGGGGCCTACAATGAGCAGTTCTTC. It specifies CASSLWGAYNEQFF.

This chain uses TRBV27 with TRBJ1-5; no firm D call. V lost 2 bases and J 7 bases, leaving 9 bases between the germline ends. This CDR3 spans 13 amino acids. Germline CDR1 MNHEY, CDR2 SMNVEV (reference sequence). CDR3 region: CASSLGVGQPQHF. The CDR3 nucleotides read TGTGCCAGCAGTTTAGGAGTGGGGCAGCCCCAGCATTTT.

This chain connects TRBV19 to TRBJ2-7, with 7 bases aligning to TRBD1. The germline CDR1 and CDR2 sequences are LNHDA and SQIVND (reference sequence). The CDR3 has 13 amino acids. The V segment lost 4 bases and the J segment 6 bases; nucleotides outside the gene matches: 6. DNA for the CDR3: TGTGCCAGTAGTACCGACAGGGTTTCCGAGCAGTACTTC. It specifies CASSTDRVSEQYF.

The V gene is TRBV27, the J gene TRBJ2-7; 9 bases are shared with TRBD2. J gave up 4 bases and V 4 bases, and 8 bases lay outside the gene matches. This CDR3 spans 15 amino acids. The V gene's germline CDR1 is MNHEY and CDR2 SMNVEV (reference sequence). CDR3 DNA: TGTGCCAGCAGTTCCCATCTAGCGGGAACTTACGAGCAGTACTTC. It encodes CASSSHLAGTYEQYF.